This section outlines one TCR beta chain sequence together with its context. Its antigen is currently unknown. The record originates from a study of cytotoxic CD8 clonotypes in ibrutinib-treated CLL. Study background: Within the patient group, eleven to twelve were relapsed/refractory and fewer than 16 treatment-naive, and about 18 were IGHV unmutated. Collecting the response samples happened after a median about twelve months of treatment, with a range of 6 to 36. Study observations and caveats: Under treatment, the uncommon public clonotypes either contracted or remained stable.

TCRdb's copy holds only in-frame clones and misses some; the assay was immunoSEQ multiplex PCR. The table lists under 300,000 clones, approximately 76% of them singletons. Trimming left V 1 base short and J 2 bases short, with 9 bases between. The CDR3 loop spans 14 amino acids. Germline CDR1 SGHRS, CDR2 YFSETQ. The V and J genes are TRBV5-1 and TRBJ2-5, with D perhaps matching TRBD1 (6 bases). The input for sequencing was PBMCs, taken at disease progression, from a patient treated with ibrutinib. The source is a human donor with chronic lymphocytic leukemia. CDR3 nucleotides: TGCGCCAGCAGCTTGATCAGGGGTCAAGAGACCCAGTACTTC. Translating gives CASSLIRGQETQYF.